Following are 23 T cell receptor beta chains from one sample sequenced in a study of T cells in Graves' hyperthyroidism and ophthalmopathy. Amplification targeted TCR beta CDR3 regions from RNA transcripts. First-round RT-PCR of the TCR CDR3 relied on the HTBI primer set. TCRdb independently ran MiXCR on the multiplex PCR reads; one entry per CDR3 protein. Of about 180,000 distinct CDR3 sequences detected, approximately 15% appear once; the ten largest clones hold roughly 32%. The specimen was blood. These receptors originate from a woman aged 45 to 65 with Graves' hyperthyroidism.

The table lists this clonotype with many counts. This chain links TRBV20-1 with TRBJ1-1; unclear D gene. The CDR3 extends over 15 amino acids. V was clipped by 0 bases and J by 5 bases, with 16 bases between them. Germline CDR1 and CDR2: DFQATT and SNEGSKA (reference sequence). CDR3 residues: CSARDRAGRRTEAFF. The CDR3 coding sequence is TGCAGTGCTAGAGATCGGGCGGGGAGACGAACTGAAGCTTTCTTT.

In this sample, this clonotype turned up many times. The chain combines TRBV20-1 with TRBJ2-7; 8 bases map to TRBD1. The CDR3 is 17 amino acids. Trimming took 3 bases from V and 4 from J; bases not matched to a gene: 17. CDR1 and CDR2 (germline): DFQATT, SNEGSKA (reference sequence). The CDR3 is CSARGRPGTGQSYEQYF. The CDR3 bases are TGCAGTGCTAGGGGACGACCCGGGACAGGTCAATCGTACGAGCAGTACTTC.

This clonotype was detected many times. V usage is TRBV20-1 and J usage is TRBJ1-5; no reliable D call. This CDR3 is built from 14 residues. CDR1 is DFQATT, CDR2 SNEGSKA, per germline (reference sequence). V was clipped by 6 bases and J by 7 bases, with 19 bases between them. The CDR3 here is CSAIDTGGGQPQHF. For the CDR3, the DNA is TGCAGTGCCATTGACACCGGAGGTGGCCAGCCCCAGCATTTT.

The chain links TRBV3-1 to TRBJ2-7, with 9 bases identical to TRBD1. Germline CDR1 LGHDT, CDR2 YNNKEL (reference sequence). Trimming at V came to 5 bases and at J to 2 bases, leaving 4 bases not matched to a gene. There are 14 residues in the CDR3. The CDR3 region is CASSYGTGTYEQYF. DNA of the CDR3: TGTGCCAGCAGCTACGGGACAGGGACCTACGAGCAGTACTTC.

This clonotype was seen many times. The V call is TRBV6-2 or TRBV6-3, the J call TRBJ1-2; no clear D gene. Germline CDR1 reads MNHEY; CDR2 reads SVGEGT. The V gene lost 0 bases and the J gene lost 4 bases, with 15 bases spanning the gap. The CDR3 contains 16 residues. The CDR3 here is CASSYSGELVSYGYTF. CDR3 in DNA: TGTGCCAGCAGTTACTCGGGAGAGCTCGTTTCCTATGGCTACACCTTC.

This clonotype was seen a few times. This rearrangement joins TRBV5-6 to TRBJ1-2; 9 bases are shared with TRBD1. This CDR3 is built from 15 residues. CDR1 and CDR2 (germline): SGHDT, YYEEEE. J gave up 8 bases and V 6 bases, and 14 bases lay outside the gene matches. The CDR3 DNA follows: TGTGCCAGCAACGTCCCGGGACAGGGAGCAAGGGGCTACACCTTC. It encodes CASNVPGQGARGYTF.

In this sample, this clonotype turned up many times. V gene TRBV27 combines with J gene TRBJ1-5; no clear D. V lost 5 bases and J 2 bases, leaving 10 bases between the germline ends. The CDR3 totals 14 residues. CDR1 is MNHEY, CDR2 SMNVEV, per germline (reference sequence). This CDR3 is CASSHNEGNQPQHF. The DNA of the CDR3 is TGTGCCAGCAGTCATAACGAGGGCAATCAGCCCCAGCATTTT.

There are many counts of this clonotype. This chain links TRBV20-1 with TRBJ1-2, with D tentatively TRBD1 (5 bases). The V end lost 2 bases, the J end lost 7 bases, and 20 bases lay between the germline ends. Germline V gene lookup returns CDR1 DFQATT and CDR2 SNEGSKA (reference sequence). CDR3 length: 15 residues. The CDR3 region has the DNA TGCAGTGCTAGAATAAGACATGGGGGGAAGATTGGCTACACCTTC. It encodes CSARIRHGGKIGYTF.

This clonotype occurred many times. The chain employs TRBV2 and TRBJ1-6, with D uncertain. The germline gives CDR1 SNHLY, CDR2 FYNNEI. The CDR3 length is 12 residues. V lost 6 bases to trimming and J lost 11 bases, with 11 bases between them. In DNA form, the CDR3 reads TGTGCCAGCAGGAGCTACTTTGCACCCCTCCACTTT. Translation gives CASRSYFAPLHF.

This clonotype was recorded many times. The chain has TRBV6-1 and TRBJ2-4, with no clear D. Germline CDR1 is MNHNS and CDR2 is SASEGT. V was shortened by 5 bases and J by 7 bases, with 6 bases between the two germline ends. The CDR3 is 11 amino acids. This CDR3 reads CASSLANIQYF. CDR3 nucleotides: TGTGCCAGCAGTCTGGCCAACATTCAGTACTTC.

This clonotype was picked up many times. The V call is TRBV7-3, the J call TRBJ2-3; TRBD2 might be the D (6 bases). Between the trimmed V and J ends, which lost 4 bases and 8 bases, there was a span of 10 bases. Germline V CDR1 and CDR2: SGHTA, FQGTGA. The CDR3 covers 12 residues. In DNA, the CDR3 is TGTGCCAGCAGCTCACTGGGGGGTACGCAGTATTTT. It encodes CASSSLGGTQYF.

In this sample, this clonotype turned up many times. This CDR3 reads CATSREGGGSPLHF. In DNA form, the CDR3 reads TGTGCCACCAGCAGGGAAGGGGGTGGTTCACCCCTCCACTTT. The chain couples TRBV15 to TRBJ1-6; tentative D call: TRBD1 (6 bases). The CDR3 runs to 14 residues. CDR1 and CDR2 (germline): LNHNV, YYDKDF (reference sequence). V lost 3 bases and J lost 9, with 12 bases in between.

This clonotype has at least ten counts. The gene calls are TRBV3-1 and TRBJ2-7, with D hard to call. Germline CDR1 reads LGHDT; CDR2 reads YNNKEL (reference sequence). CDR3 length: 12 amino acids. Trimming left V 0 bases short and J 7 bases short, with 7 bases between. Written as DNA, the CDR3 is TGTGCCAGCAGCCAAGATCTAGGGGAGCAGTACTTC. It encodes CASSQDLGEQYF.

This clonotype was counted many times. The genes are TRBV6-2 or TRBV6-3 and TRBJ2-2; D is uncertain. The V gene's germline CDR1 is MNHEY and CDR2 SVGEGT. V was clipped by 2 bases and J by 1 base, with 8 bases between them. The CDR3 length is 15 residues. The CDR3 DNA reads TGTGCCAGCAGTTACACAACACAGAACACCGGGGAGCTGTTTTTT. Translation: CASSYTTQNTGELFF.

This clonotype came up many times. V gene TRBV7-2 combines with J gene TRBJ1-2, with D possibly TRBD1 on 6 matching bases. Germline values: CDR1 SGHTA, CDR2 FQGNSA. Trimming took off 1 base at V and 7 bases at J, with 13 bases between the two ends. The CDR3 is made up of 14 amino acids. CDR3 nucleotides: TGTGCCAGCAGCTTAGATGGAGGGGGGGGTGGCTACACCTTC. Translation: CASSLDGGGGGYTF. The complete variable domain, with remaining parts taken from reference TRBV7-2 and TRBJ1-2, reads GAGVSQSPSNKVTEKGKDVELRCDPISGHTALYWYRQSLGQGLEFLIYFQGNSAPDKSGLPSDRFSAERTGGSVSTLTIQRTQQEDSAVYLCASSLDGGGGGYTFGSGTRLTVV.

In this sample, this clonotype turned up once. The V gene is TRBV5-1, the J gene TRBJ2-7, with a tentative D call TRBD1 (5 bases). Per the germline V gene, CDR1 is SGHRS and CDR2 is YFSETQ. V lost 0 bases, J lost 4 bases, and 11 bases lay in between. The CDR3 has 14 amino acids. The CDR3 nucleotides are TGCGCCAGCAGCTTGGTATCAGGGTCTTACGAGCAGTACTTC. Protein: CASSLVSGSYEQYF.

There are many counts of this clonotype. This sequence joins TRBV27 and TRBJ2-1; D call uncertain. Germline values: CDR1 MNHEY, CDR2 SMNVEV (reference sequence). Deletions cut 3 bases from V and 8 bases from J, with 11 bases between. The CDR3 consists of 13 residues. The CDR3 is CASSFRWAYEQFF. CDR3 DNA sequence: TGTGCCAGCAGTTTTAGGTGGGCATATGAGCAGTTCTTC.

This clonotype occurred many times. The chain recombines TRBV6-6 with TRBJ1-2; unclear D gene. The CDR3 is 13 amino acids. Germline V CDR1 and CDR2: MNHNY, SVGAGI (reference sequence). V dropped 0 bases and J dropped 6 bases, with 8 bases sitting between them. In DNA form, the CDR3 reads TGTGCCAGCAGTTACTCGGGGAGGGATGGCTACACCTTC. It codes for CASSYSGRDGYTF.

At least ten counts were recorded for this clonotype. CDR3 in DNA: TGTGCCAGCAGTACGAGACAGGGGGCGATCACTAACTATGGCTACACCTTC. Its translation is CASSTRQGAITNYGYTF. This rearrangement joins TRBV6-1 to TRBJ1-2; 10 nucleotides match TRBD1. Germline CDR1 is MNHNS and CDR2 is SASEGT. Trimming at V came to 5 bases and at J to 0 bases, leaving 9 bases not matched to a gene. The CDR3 consists of 17 residues.

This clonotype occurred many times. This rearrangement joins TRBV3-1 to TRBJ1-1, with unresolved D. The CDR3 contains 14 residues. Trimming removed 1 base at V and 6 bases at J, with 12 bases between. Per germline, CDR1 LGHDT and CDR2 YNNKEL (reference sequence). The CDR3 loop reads CASSQGLRSAEAFF. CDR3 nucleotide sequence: TGTGCCAGCAGCCAAGGATTACGGAGCGCTGAAGCTTTCTTT.

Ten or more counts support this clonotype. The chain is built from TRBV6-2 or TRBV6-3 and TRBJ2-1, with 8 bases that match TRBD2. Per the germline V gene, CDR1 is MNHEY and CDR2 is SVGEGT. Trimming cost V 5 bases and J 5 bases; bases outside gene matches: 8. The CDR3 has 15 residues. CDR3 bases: TGTGCCAGCAGTACCAGCGGGGGAAAAAACAATGAGCAGTTCTTC. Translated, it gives CASSTSGGKNNEQFF.

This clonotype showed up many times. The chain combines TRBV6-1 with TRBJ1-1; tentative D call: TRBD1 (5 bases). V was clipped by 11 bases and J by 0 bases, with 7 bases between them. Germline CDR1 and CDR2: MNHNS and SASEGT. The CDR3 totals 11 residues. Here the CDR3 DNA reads TGTGCCGCGACAGTGAACACTGAAGCTTTCTTT. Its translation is CAATVNTEAFF.

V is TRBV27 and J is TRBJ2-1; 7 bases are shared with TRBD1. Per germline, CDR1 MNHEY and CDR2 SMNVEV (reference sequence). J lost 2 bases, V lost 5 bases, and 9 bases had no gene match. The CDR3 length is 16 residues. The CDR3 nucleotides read TGTGCCAGCAGTACCCCTTCGACAGGGACCTACAATGAGCAGTTCTTC. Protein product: CASSTPSTGTYNEQFF.